The entry that follows covers one T cell receptor beta chain sequence. Its antigen is not identified. A single base separates this from a much larger clone, so it may be a read error. From around 0.4 ug of RNA, a library with molecular barcoded alpha/delta and beta/gamma adaptors was made. Via MiXCR, TCRdb re-called the reads, giving one row per CDR3 protein. The sample records about 50,000 distinct CDR3 sequences, about 20% being singletons. The data belong to a study of read filtering for tumor transcriptome and immune sequencing. CDR1 SGHTA and CDR2 FQGNSA come from the germline V gene. Trimming cost V 5 bases and J 4 bases, with 17 bases left between them. This CDR3 comprises 16 residues. Study outcomes and limitations: Sorted CD138-negative bone marrow cells were not purified T cells.

The chain couples TRBV7-2 to TRBJ2-2, with D perhaps matching TRBD1 (6 bases). This sequence originates from a donor over 35 with multiple myeloma. The sample comprised a population of CD138-negative cells sorted from bone marrow. For the CDR3, the DNA is TGTGCCAGCAGCCCCCGGCACCAGGGGCGCACCGGGGAGCTGTTTTTT. The encoded protein is CASSPRHQGRTGELFF.